This TCR beta chain was retrieved from a study of beta chain features in type 1 diabetes. This clone showed up just a few times. Its cognate antigen is unknown. The CDR3 has 14 residues. Trimming removed 3 bases at V and 2 bases at J, with 10 bases between. Germline V lookup: CDR1 KGHSH, CDR2 LQKENI. General study results and limits: In these data, an HLA type influence on TCRB rearrangement remained unresolved. The VDJ junctions of type 1 diabetes patients carried fewer insertions and more deletions. Researchers reported that naive, central memory and Treg TCRB repertoires appeared more similar in patients than in healthy donors. The study found moderately but significantly shorter TCRB CDR3s in all four CD4+ subsets of Type 1 diabetes patients.

Investigators reverse transcribed all isolated RNA, so they sequenced expressed TCRB transcripts. Sequenced by immunoSEQ multiplex PCR; TCRdb stores in-frame clones only, minus some. The sample lists under 300,000 clones, roughly 8% seen once, with under 1.3% in the top ten. The material sequenced was central memory CD4+ T cells from blood. The rearrangement links TRBV18 to TRBJ1-2; D unclear. The receptor's source is a woman younger than 30 in good health. CDR3 residues: CASSPRLDNYGYTF. The DNA of the CDR3 is TGTGCCAGCTCACCCCGCCTGGACAACTATGGCTACACCTTC.